These 32 T cell receptor beta chains were all obtained from the same sample, sequenced in a study of siplizumab effects on memory and regulatory T cells. The data were produced by immunoSEQ multiplex PCR, yet TCRdb's version contains in-frame clones alone and is incomplete. The sample includes more than 60,000 clones, 93% of them seen just once. The sequenced sample consisted of CD8+ T cells sorted from blood. The source is a human donor in good health.

V usage is TRBV11-2 and J usage is TRBJ2-5; possibly TRBD2 for D (5 bases). The V gene's germline CDR1 is SGHAT and CDR2 FQNNGV. CDR3 length: 15 amino acids. V lost 8 bases, J lost 3 bases, and 19 bases lay in between. This chain's CDR3 is CASGSPDEGEETQYF. In DNA form, the CDR3 reads TGTGCCAGCGGGAGTCCGGACGAGGGCGAAGAGACCCAGTACTTC. Together with reference TRBV11-2 and TRBJ2-5, the CDR3 gives the full variable domain: EAGVAQSPRYKIIEKRQSVAFWCNPISGHATLYWYQQILGQGPKLLIQFQNNGVVDDSQLPKDRFSAERLKGVDSTLKIQPAKLEDSAVYLCASGSPDEGEETQYFGPGTRLLVL.

The chain employs TRBV5-4 and TRBJ1-5; 10 bases are a match to TRBD1. The germline gives CDR1 SGHNT, CDR2 YYREEE (reference sequence). The CDR3 totals 15 residues. Germline trimming cut 3 bases from V and 6 bases from J; bases unmatched to any gene: 6. The CDR3 region is CASSWGTGVGQPQHF. The CDR3 region has the DNA TGTGCCAGCAGCTGGGGGACAGGGGTCGGTCAGCCCCAGCATTTT.

The chain carries TRBV5-4 and TRBJ1-2; D ambiguous. Trimming removed 0 bases from V and 2 bases from J, with 8 bases in between. Per germline, CDR1 SGHNT and CDR2 YYREEE (reference sequence). There are 14 residues in the CDR3. The CDR3: CASSLGGINYGYTF. Here the CDR3 DNA reads TGTGCCAGCAGCTTGGGAGGGATCAACTATGGCTACACCTTC.

The V gene is TRBV5-1, the J gene TRBJ2-1; D not resolved. The CDR3 covers 14 residues. Trimming removed 4 bases at V and 0 bases at J, with 8 bases between. CDR1 is SGHRS and CDR2 is YFSETQ in the germline V gene. The CDR3 nucleotides read TGCGCCAGCAGCACCGACTCCTCCTACAATGAGCAGTTCTTC. Its translation: CASSTDSSYNEQFF.

The gene calls are TRBV30 and TRBJ2-7; TRBD2 agrees at 13 bases. V shed 3 bases, J shed 4 bases, and the junction held 6 bases outside the gene matches. Per germline, CDR1 GTSNPN and CDR2 SVGIG (reference sequence). The CDR3 runs 15 residues. CDR3 DNA sequence: TGTGCCTGGAGCCTCGGGACTAGCGGGGAGTACGAGCAGTACTTC. This codes for CAWSLGTSGEYEQYF.

In its sample, this clone was seen once. This sequence joins TRBV7-2 and TRBJ1-1, with D perhaps matching TRBD1 (6 bases). The CDR3 is 18 residues long. The germline CDR1 and CDR2 sequences are SGHTA and FQGNSA. The V gene lost 0 bases and the J gene lost 0 bases, with 17 bases spanning the gap. CDR3 in DNA: TGTGCCAGCAGCTTAGCACAGGGACCTTGGTCGATGAACACTGAAGCTTTCTTT. It codes for CASSLAQGPWSMNTEAFF.

The genes are TRBV28 and TRBJ1-2; 7 bases agree with TRBD1. This CDR3 region has 13 residues. Germline V gene sequence: CDR1 MDHEN, CDR2 SYDVKM. The junction had 4 bases not matched to a gene; V was cut back by 6 bases and J by 3 bases. In DNA, the CDR3 is TGTGCCAGCAGGTTTACAGGGGACTATGGCTACACCTTC. It translates to CASRFTGDYGYTF.

This chain connects TRBV9 to TRBJ1-6; tentative D call: TRBD1 (6 bases). Trimming removed 0 bases from V and 7 bases from J, with 8 bases in between. The CDR3 has 14 amino acids. Germline CDR1 is SGDLS and CDR2 is YYNGEE. DNA for the CDR3: TGTGCCAGCAGCGTAGAAGGGGGAAATTCACCCCTCCACTTT. As protein: CASSVEGGNSPLHF. The whole variable domain, filled in from reference TRBV9 and TRBJ1-6, reads DSGVTQTPKHLITATGQRVTLRCSPRSGDLSVYWYQQSLDQGLQFLIQYYNGEERAKGNILERFSAQQFPDLHSELNLSSLELGDSALYFCASSVEGGNSPLHFGNGTRLTVT.

The chain couples TRBV2 to TRBJ1-5; TRBD1 might be the D (6 bases). Germline CDR1 SNHLY, CDR2 FYNNEI. The V end lost 6 bases, the J end lost 0 bases, and 30 bases lay between the germline ends. CDR3 length: 21 amino acids. CDR3 protein: CASRRNIRDTRPIYSNQPQHF. CDR3 coding DNA: TGTGCCAGCAGGAGGAATATCCGGGACACCCGACCAATTTATAGCAATCAGCCCCAGCATTTT.

The chain couples TRBV27 to TRBJ2-2; D tentatively fits TRBD1 or TRBD2 (6 bases each). Looked up from germline, CDR1 is MNHEY and CDR2 is SMNVEV (reference sequence). Deletions cut 0 bases from V and 1 base from J, with 12 bases between. The CDR3 is 17 amino acids. CDR3 region: CASSLSGGQLNTGELFF. CDR3 DNA: TGTGCCAGCAGTTTATCCGGGGGCCAATTGAACACCGGGGAGCTGTTTTTT.

The CDR3 DNA reads as TGTGCCAGCAGTTTATACCGGGACAGGGGAGAGCAGTACTTC. Translated, it gives CASSLYRDRGEQYF. The chain is built from TRBV27 and TRBJ2-7; 10 positions match TRBD1. Trimming took 1 base from V and 7 from J; bases not matched to a gene: 4. Germline V CDR1 and CDR2: MNHEY, SMNVEV (reference sequence). The CDR3 runs 14 residues.

This clone appeared once. V gene TRBV6-5 combines with J gene TRBJ1-5; D is unresolved. Trimming cost V 6 bases and J 3 bases, with 12 bases left between them. This CDR3 comprises 14 residues. CDR1 is MNHEY, CDR2 SVGAGI, per germline. In DNA form, the CDR3 reads TGTGCCAGCAGGCCCGGAGGGTCCAATCAGCCCCAGCATTTT. Translation gives CASRPGGSNQPQHF.

V and J are TRBV5-1 and TRBJ1-2; D not resolved. Germline V gene lookup returns CDR1 SGHRS and CDR2 YFSETQ. V was trimmed by 0 bases and J by 7 bases, leaving 7 bases between them. The CDR3 consists of 12 residues. CDR3 nucleotides: TGCGCCAGCAGCTTGGCCCTCCGTGGCTACACCTTC. Encoded protein: CASSLALRGYTF. The full variable domain, in which reference TRBV5-1 and TRBJ1-2 provide the parts outside the CDR3, is KAGVTQTPRYLIKTRGQQVTLSCSPISGHRSVSWYQQTPGQGLQFLFEYFSETQRNKGNFPGRFSGRQFSNSRSEMNVSTLELGDSALYLCASSLALRGYTFGSGTRLTVV.

This clone was found once. The gene calls are TRBV27 and TRBJ2-4, with D possibly matching TRBD2 (5 bases). The germline gives CDR1 MNHEY, CDR2 SMNVEV (reference sequence). This CDR3 comprises 16 residues. Trimming shortened V by 1 base and J by 9 bases, and 19 bases separated the two germline ends. CDR3: CASSLFSRPPRAIQYF. The CDR3 region has the DNA TGTGCCAGCAGTTTATTCTCAAGACCCCCGAGGGCCATTCAGTACTTC.

The V and J genes are TRBV6-6 and TRBJ1-1, with D perhaps TRBD1 (6 bases). V dropped 6 bases and J dropped 7 bases, with 15 bases sitting between them. The CDR3 totals 13 residues. The V gene's germline CDR1 is MNHNY and CDR2 SVGAGI (reference sequence). CDR3 sequence (DNA): TGTGCCAGCAGGGCCGGGACACAAAATGAAGCTTTCTTT. Amino acids: CASRAGTQNEAFF.

As DNA, the CDR3 is TGTGCCAGCAGCCTAACATATAGCGGGGGGAGAAATGAGCAGTTCTTC. This translates into CASSLTYSGGRNEQFF. The chain is built from TRBV27 and TRBJ2-1; 10 positions agree with TRBD2. V lost 6 bases, J lost 7 bases, and 12 bases stayed unmatched. This CDR3 is built from 16 residues. CDR1 MNHEY and CDR2 SMNVEV come from the germline V gene (reference sequence).

The genes are TRBV9 and TRBJ2-3; 8 bases map to TRBD1. The CDR3 runs 16 residues. Germline values: CDR1 SGDLS, CDR2 YYNGEE. The V gene end was trimmed by 0 bases and the J gene end by 4 bases; junction bases not matched to a gene: 7. DNA of the CDR3: TGTGCCAGCAGCGTAGAGGGACAGGCCGACGCAGATACGCAGTATTTT. It yields the protein CASSVEGQADADTQYF.

The V gene is TRBV4-3, the J gene TRBJ2-2; 9 bases are a match to TRBD2. CDR1 and CDR2 from the germline V gene are LGHNA and YSLEER. Trimming took 0 bases from V and 4 from J; bases not matched to a gene: 9. This CDR3 contains 18 residues. In DNA form, the CDR3 reads TGCGCCAGCAGCCAAGAGTGGATAAGCGGGGGGAGCACCGGGGAGCTGTTTTTT. It codes for CASSQEWISGGSTGELFF.

This chain links TRBV6-1 with TRBJ2-7; D possibly matches TRBD1 or TRBD2 (5 bases each). V lost 1 base and J lost 3, with 7 bases in between. There are 13 residues in the CDR3. The germline gives CDR1 MNHNS, CDR2 SASEGT. This chain's CDR3 is CASSEERGYEQYF. CDR3 nucleotide sequence: TGTGCCAGCAGTGAAGAGAGGGGCTACGAGCAGTACTTC.

The chain links TRBV10-1 to TRBJ2-1, with 10 bases that match TRBD1. The CDR3 is 16 amino acids. V dropped 1 base and J dropped 4; count of bases not matched to a gene: 4. Germline V lookup: CDR1 WNHNN, CDR2 SYGVQD (reference sequence). The CDR3 here is CASSEYRTGGYNEQFF. In nucleotides, the CDR3 is TGCGCCAGCAGTGAGTACCGGACAGGGGGATACAATGAGCAGTTCTTC.

The rearrangement links TRBV5-1 to TRBJ2-7; TRBD1 is a possible D gene (5 bases). This CDR3 is built from 18 residues. CDR1 is SGHRS, CDR2 YFSETQ, per germline. The V gene lost 4 bases and the J gene lost 2 bases, with 25 bases spanning the gap. As DNA, the CDR3 is TGCGCCAGCAGCCCCATGACAAATATCGGAGACAGTACCTACGAGCAGTACTTC. It translates to CASSPMTNIGDSTYEQYF.

The rearrangement joins TRBV9 to TRBJ2-5, with no clear D. The CDR3 is 15 residues long. Germline V gene lookup returns CDR1 SGDLS and CDR2 YYNGEE. The V gene lost 0 bases and the J gene lost 2 bases, with 11 bases spanning the gap. CDR3 sequence: CASSVAAAEQETQYF. Written as DNA, the CDR3 is TGTGCCAGCAGCGTAGCTGCGGCCGAACAAGAGACCCAGTACTTC.

This chain connects TRBV4-1 to TRBJ2-7; D possibly corresponds to TRBD1 (6 bases). Per the germline V gene, CDR1 is MGHRA and CDR2 is YSYEKL. This CDR3 is 14 amino acids long. V lost 4 bases and J lost 2, with 12 bases in between. CDR3 nucleotide sequence: TGCGCCAGCAGCCTTGGCCCAGGGGCCTACGAGCAGTACTTC. It translates to CASSLGPGAYEQYF.

The CDR3 coding sequence is TGTGCCAGCATGCCGGGACAGGGGGCGCACACCGGGGAGCTGTTTTTT. It yields the protein CASMPGQGAHTGELFF. The chain is built from TRBV18 and TRBJ2-2; 12 bases match TRBD1. Looked up from germline, CDR1 is KGHSH and CDR2 is LQKENI. Trimming took 8 bases from V and 3 from J; bases not matched to a gene: 7. The CDR3 runs to 16 residues.

The count of this clone is one. The DNA of the CDR3 is TGTGCCAGCAGCTCAACAATAGCCCACTTAGCTAATGAAAAACTGTTTTTT. Encoded protein: CASSSTIAHLANEKLFF. The chain is built from TRBV11-2 and TRBJ1-4; D ambiguous. This CDR3 is 17 amino acids long. Germline CDR1 reads SGHAT; CDR2 reads FQNNGV. Between the trimmed V and J ends, which lost 4 bases and 3 bases, there was a span of 18 bases.

The genes are TRBV5-1 and TRBJ2-3; D uncertain. The germline V gene encodes CDR1 SGHRS and CDR2 YFSETQ. This CDR3 contains 14 residues. Trimming removed 0 bases from V and 3 bases from J, with 8 bases in between. Here the CDR3 reads CASSLVRSTDTQYF. The CDR3 bases are TGCGCCAGCAGCTTGGTCAGATCTACAGATACGCAGTATTTT.

This chain connects TRBV4-3 to TRBJ2-1; D gene uncertain. Trimming pared 0 bases from V and 9 bases from J, leaving 12 bases between. Looked up from germline, CDR1 is LGHNA and CDR2 is YSLEER. There are 14 residues in the CDR3. DNA for the CDR3: TGCGCCAGCAGCCAAGATAAGACCCAACGTGAGCAGTTCTTC. The encoded protein is CASSQDKTQREQFF.

The genes are TRBV5-1 and TRBJ1-4; weak D call: TRBD1 (5 bases). In germline, CDR1 is SGHRS, CDR2 YFSETQ. This CDR3 contains 14 residues. The V end lost 2 bases, the J end lost 5 bases, and 10 bases lay between the germline ends. CDR3 in DNA: TGCGCCAGCAGCTTCAGGGTTGGAAATGAAAAACTGTTTTTT. It codes for CASSFRVGNEKLFF.

The chain joins TRBV11-2 to TRBJ2-5; D is perhaps TRBD2 (5 bases). CDR3 length: 12 residues. Germline V gene data show CDR1 as SGHAT and CDR2 as FQNNGV. V shed 5 bases and J shed 3 bases, with 7 bases lying between them. CDR3 protein: CASSGLEETQYF. CDR3 coding DNA: TGTGCCAGCAGCGGACTGGAAGAGACCCAGTACTTC.

V usage is TRBV1 and J usage is TRBJ1-5. TRBV1 is a listed pseudogene. The CDR3 contains 15 residues. The CDR3 loop is CTSSGGPGGNQPQHF. For the CDR3, the DNA is TGCACCAGCAGCGGGGGCCCGGGAGGGAATCAGCCCCAGCATTTT.

The rearrangement joins TRBV4-2 to TRBJ1-3; TRBD1 is a possible D gene (5 bases). V was cut by 4 bases and J by 3 bases, with 16 bases left in between. The CDR3 spans 16 residues. Looked up from germline, CDR1 is LGHNA and CDR2 is YNFKEQ. CDR3 amino acids: CASSPRTGADGNTIYF. CDR3 DNA sequence: TGTGCCAGCAGCCCAAGAACTGGGGCAGATGGAAACACCATATATTTT.

The chain couples TRBV9 to TRBJ1-1, with D perhaps TRBD1 (6 bases). Germline assignment: CDR1 SGDLS and CDR2 YYNGEE. This CDR3 contains 14 residues. V gave up 1 base and J gave up 4 bases, with 11 bases separating them. This CDR3 is CASSVRGLATEAFF. CDR3 in DNA: TGTGCCAGCAGCGTACGGGGGCTGGCCACTGAAGCTTTCTTT.